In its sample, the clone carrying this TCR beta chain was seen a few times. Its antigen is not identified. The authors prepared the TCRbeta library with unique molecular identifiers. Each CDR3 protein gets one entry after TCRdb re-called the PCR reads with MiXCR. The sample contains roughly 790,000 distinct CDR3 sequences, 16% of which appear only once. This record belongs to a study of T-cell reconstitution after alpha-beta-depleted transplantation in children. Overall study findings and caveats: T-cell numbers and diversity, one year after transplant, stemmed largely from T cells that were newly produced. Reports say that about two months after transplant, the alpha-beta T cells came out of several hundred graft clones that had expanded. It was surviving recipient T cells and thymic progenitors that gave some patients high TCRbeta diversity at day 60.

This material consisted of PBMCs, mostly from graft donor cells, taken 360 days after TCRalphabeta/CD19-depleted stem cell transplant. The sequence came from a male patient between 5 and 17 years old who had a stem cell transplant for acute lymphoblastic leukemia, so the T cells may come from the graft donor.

The CDR3 DNA is TGCACAGGTGCAGGGGGCAATCTAGCGGGTCGAGGCGGTGGGTTCTACGAGCAGTACTTC. Translation gives CTGAGGNLAGRGGGFYEQYF. This rearrangement joins TRBV20-1 to TRBJ2-7; either TRBD1 or TRBD2 may supply D (8 bases each). Germline CDR1 DFQATT, CDR2 SNEGSKA (reference sequence). The CDR3 length is 20 residues.